These 21 T cell receptor beta chains were sequenced from one sample in a study of T cells in narcolepsy. Libraries were prepared by immunoSEQ multiplex PCR; TCRdb keeps only in-frame clonotypes and omits some of them. The table has roughly 25,000 clones, 85% seen once; the top ten hold less than 1.5%. Sequencing used CD45RA- memory CD4+ T cells from PBMCs. All receptors derive from a human donor with narcolepsy.

This rearrangement joins TRBV11-2 to TRBJ2-1, with TRBD2 identical over 9 bases. Germline loops: CDR1 SGHAT, CDR2 FQNNGV. The trim removed 5 bases at V and 9 bases at J, leaving 11 bases unmatched. This CDR3 has 15 amino acids. CDR3 sequence (DNA): TGTGCCAGCAGCCCAGGTAGAGCGGGAGGCGGTGAGCAGTTCTTC. Protein: CASSPGRAGGGEQFF.

The gene calls are TRBV4-2 and TRBJ2-1; the D gene is possibly TRBD2 (5 bases). In germline, CDR1 is LGHNA, CDR2 YNFKEQ. V lost 5 bases, J lost 0 bases, and 17 bases lay in between. The CDR3 totals 17 residues. The CDR3 protein is CASSEIPLGGSYNEQFF. The CDR3 nucleotides read TGTGCCAGCAGCGAAATTCCCCTCGGAGGCTCCTACAATGAGCAGTTCTTC.

CDR3 bases: TGTGCCTGGGTTCCGGACAGCGGCTATGGCTACACCTTC. As protein: CAWVPDSGYGYTF. The rearrangement uses TRBV30 and TRBJ1-2, with a tentative D call TRBD1 (6 bases). In germline, CDR1 is GTSNPN, CDR2 SVGIG (reference sequence). The CDR3 loop spans 13 amino acids. Trimming stripped 5 bases from V and 4 bases from J, with 14 bases between.

The J gene is TRBJ1-2, the V gene TRBV7-2, with TRBD1 matching over 11 bases. The CDR3 is 12 residues long. The junction had 6 bases not matched to a gene; V was cut back by 11 bases and J by 7 bases. Germline loops: CDR1 SGHTA, CDR2 FQGNSA. CDR3 sequence reads: CALPGTGGGYTF. The CDR3 region has the DNA TGTGCCCTACCCGGGACAGGGGGTGGCTACACCTTC.

The chain is built from TRBV19 and TRBJ1-1; D call uncertain. Germline V gene lookup returns CDR1 LNHDA and CDR2 SQIVND (reference sequence). Trimming left V 4 bases short and J 2 bases short, with 14 bases between. The CDR3 covers 15 residues. CDR3 amino acids: CASSTHTPDNTEAFF. The CDR3 nucleotides read TGTGCCAGTAGTACCCACACACCAGATAACACTGAAGCTTTCTTT.

The CDR3: CASNTGQDSYEQYF. The CDR3 nucleotides are TGTGCCAGCAATACCGGACAGGACTCTTACGAGCAGTACTTC. The V and J genes are TRBV6-1 and TRBJ2-7; TRBD1 aligns across 7 bases. J gave up 4 bases and V 7 bases, and 10 bases lay outside the gene matches. This CDR3 is built from 14 residues. Germline V gene lookup returns CDR1 MNHNS and CDR2 SASEGT.

The V gene is TRBV5-1, the J gene TRBJ2-7, with 7 bases identical to TRBD1. The CDR3 totals 14 residues. Unmatched junction bases numbered 8, after V lost 3 bases and J lost 5 bases. Germline assignment: CDR1 SGHRS and CDR2 YFSETQ. The CDR3 loop is CASSWDTQGDEQYF. Here the CDR3 DNA reads TGCGCCAGCAGCTGGGACACCCAGGGGGACGAGCAGTACTTC.

J is TRBJ2-3 and V is TRBV7-2; D is perhaps TRBD2 (5 bases). The CDR3 is made up of 15 amino acids. Germline CDR1 reads SGHTA; CDR2 reads FQGNSA. V gave up 1 base and J gave up 0 bases, with 8 bases separating them. CDR3 amino acids: CASSLDGGSTDTQYF. CDR3 coding DNA: TGTGCCAGCAGCTTAGATGGCGGGAGCACAGATACGCAGTATTTT.

The chain couples TRBV7-9 to TRBJ2-7; 8 bases are a match to TRBD2. The germline CDR1 and CDR2 sequences are SEHNR and FQNEAQ (reference sequence). The CDR3 is made up of 18 amino acids. With 3 bases clipped from V and 4 bases from J, the junction kept 17 bases outside the gene matches. CDR3 loop: CASSFPSRSGNSVYEQYF. The CDR3 region has the DNA TGTGCCAGCAGCTTCCCTTCCCGTAGCGGGAATTCTGTTTACGAGCAGTACTTC.

The gene calls are TRBV5-1 and TRBJ2-7; 8 bases line up with TRBD1. The germline CDR1 and CDR2 sequences are SGHRS and YFSETQ. The V gene end was trimmed by 3 bases and the J gene end by 3 bases; junction bases not matched to a gene: 5. The CDR3 loop spans 14 amino acids. CDR3 bases: TGCGCCAGCAGCTCCCAGGGGGCAGGCTACGAGCAGTACTTC. Protein sequence: CASSSQGAGYEQYF. Looking up the rest from reference TRBV5-1 and TRBJ2-7 gives the full variable domain: KAGVTQTPRYLIKTRGQQVTLSCSPISGHRSVSWYQQTPGQGLQFLFEYFSETQRNKGNFPGRFSGRQFSNSRSEMNVSTLELGDSALYLCASSSQGAGYEQYFGPGTRLTVT.

The V gene is TRBV11-1, the J gene TRBJ2-2; D is possibly TRBD2 (6 bases). V lost 0 bases to trimming and J lost 4 bases, with 12 bases between them. CDR3 length: 16 amino acids. Germline V gene data show CDR1 as SGHAT and CDR2 as FQDESV (reference sequence). The CDR3 protein is CASSLASSGGTGELFF. Written as DNA, the CDR3 is TGTGCCAGCAGCTTAGCTAGTTCCGGGGGCACCGGGGAGCTGTTTTTT.

The table lists this clone with a few counts. The V and J genes are TRBV5-1 and TRBJ1-1, with 10 bases lining up with TRBD1. Germline trimming cut 0 bases from V and 4 bases from J; bases unmatched to any gene: 3. The length of the CDR3 is 15 residues. The germline V gene has CDR1 SGHRS and CDR2 YFSETQ. CDR3 DNA: TGCGCCAGCAGCTTGGGGGGACAGGGGACCACTGAAGCTTTCTTT. As protein: CASSLGGQGTTEAFF. Using reference TRBV5-1 and TRBJ1-1 for the parts outside the CDR3, the full variable domain is KAGVTQTPRYLIKTRGQQVTLSCSPISGHRSVSWYQQTPGQGLQFLFEYFSETQRNKGNFPGRFSGRQFSNSRSEMNVSTLELGDSALYLCASSLGGQGTTEAFFGQGTRLTVV.

The chain employs TRBV9 and TRBJ2-6; TRBD2 matches at 10 bases. V lost 4 bases to trimming and J lost 0 bases; unmatched junction nucleotides: 7. The CDR3 sequence is 18 residues long. Germline V gene sequence: CDR1 SGDLS, CDR2 YYNGEE. CDR3 in DNA: TGTGCCAGCAGCCCCCGGGTAGCGGGAGGCTCTGGGGCCAACGTCCTGACTTTC. Translated: CASSPRVAGGSGANVLTF.

This clone came up once. V gene TRBV5-1 combines with J gene TRBJ2-5; TRBD1 matches 10 bases. Germline assignment: CDR1 SGHRS and CDR2 YFSETQ. The CDR3 is 16 amino acids. Trimming at V came to 0 bases and at J to 5 bases, leaving 7 bases not matched to a gene. As DNA, the CDR3 is TGCGCCAGCAGCTTGGCCGGGACAGGGGATGTGGAGACCCAGTACTTC. Residues: CASSLAGTGDVETQYF.

The chain is built from TRBV27 and TRBJ2-1; 9 bases map to TRBD2. CDR3 length: 15 residues. CDR1 is MNHEY and CDR2 is SMNVEV in the germline V gene (reference sequence). Losses at the gene ends were 6 bases for V and 7 bases for J; bases not matched to a gene: 10. CDR3 bases: TGTGCCAGCAGCGCTCGAAGACTAGCGGCTAATGAGCAGTTCTTC. It translates to CASSARRLAANEQFF.

The CDR3, as DNA: TGTGCCAGCAGCCCGGGACTAGCGGGAGACATAGATACGCAGTATTTT. This gives the protein CASSPGLAGDIDTQYF. The V gene is TRBV5-4, the J gene TRBJ2-3, with 14 bases that match TRBD2. V was clipped by 4 bases and J by 5 bases; unmatched bases: 6. CDR1 SGHNT and CDR2 YYREEE come from the germline V gene (reference sequence). The CDR3 contains 16 residues.

The rearrangement links TRBV2 to TRBJ1-5; D not certain. V lost 10 bases to trimming and J lost 4 bases, with 17 bases between them. Germline V gives CDR1 SNHLY, CDR2 FYNNEI. The CDR3 is 14 residues long. The chain's CDR3 is CAKGGEASNQPQHF. CDR3 in DNA: TGTGCCAAAGGCGGGGAGGCCTCTAATCAGCCCCAGCATTTT. Full variable domain (remainder filled in from reference TRBV2 and TRBJ1-5): EPEVTQTPSHQVTQMGQEVILRCVPISNHLYFYWYRQILGQKVEFLVSFYNNEISEKSEIFDDQFSVERPDGSNFTLKIRSTKLEDSAMYFCAKGGEASNQPQHFGDGTRLSIL.

The chain has TRBV7-2 and TRBJ1-1, with TRBD1 identical over 7 bases. V lost 4 bases, J lost 5 bases, and 10 bases stayed unmatched. Germline V CDR1 and CDR2: SGHTA, FQGNSA. This CDR3 is 15 amino acids long. This chain's CDR3 is CASSSGGKWGTEAFF. The CDR3 nucleotides read TGTGCCAGCAGCTCAGGGGGGAAATGGGGGACTGAAGCTTTCTTT. The full variable domain, in which reference TRBV7-2 and TRBJ1-1 provide the parts outside the CDR3, is GAGVSQSPSNKVTEKGKDVELRCDPISGHTALYWYRQSLGQGLEFLIYFQGNSAPDKSGLPSDRFSAERTGGSVSTLTIQRTQQEDSAVYLCASSSGGKWGTEAFFGQGTRLTVV.

The chain is built from TRBV11-2 and TRBJ2-7; tentative D call: TRBD2 (6 bases). The CDR3 totals 13 residues. From germline, CDR1 is SGHAT and CDR2 FQNNGV. The ends were cut back, 2 bases at V and 4 bases at J, with 9 bases in the middle. The CDR3 loop reads CASSLRREYEQYF. In nucleotides, the CDR3 is TGTGCCAGCAGCTTACGGAGGGAATACGAGCAGTACTTC.

V and J are TRBV6-5 and TRBJ1-2; 7 bases agree with TRBD1. The CDR3 runs to 11 residues. Trimming removed 6 bases from V and 8 bases from J; junction bases left unmatched: 3. Germline V gives CDR1 MNHEY, CDR2 SVGAGI. In DNA, the CDR3 is TGTGCCAGCAGAAGACAGGGCGGCTACACCTTC. This translates into CASRRQGGYTF.

As for this clone: The germline gene is not matched at one end of the junction; a read error may be the cause. This sequence joins TRBV10-3 and TRBJ2-6, with TRBD1 identical over 12 bases. The CDR3 has 18 amino acids. Germline V CDR1 and CDR2: ENHRY, SYGVKD. The CDR3 protein is CAISAGGTGGTGTNVLTF. The DNA for the CDR3 is TGTGCCATCAGTGCCGGCGGGACAGGGGGCACTGGGACCAACGTCCTGACTTTC.